Listed below are T cell receptor beta chains from one sample, sequenced in a study of blood T cell repertoires in COVID-19. Data came from immunoSEQ multiplex PCR; TCRdb stores just in-frame clones and leaves some out. The data hold 240,000 or so clones, with around 89% observed a single time. Sequencing used PBMCs or T cells enriched from blood (not recorded which). The receptor source for this set is a man aged 40-50 years who had recovered from COVID-19. CDR3s include the opening cysteine and the closing phenylalanine or tryptophan. The D gene is left open where the match is weak. Clone size is given for some rows only: seen once, a few or many times, or a class if the clone is expanded.

J gene: TRBJ2-1; V gene: TRBV7-3; D gene: NA; clone size: NA; CDR3 DNA: TGTGCCAGCAGTTTGGCCCTTCGCTCCTACAATGAGCAGTTCTTC; CDR3 protein: CASSLALRSYNEQFF
J gene: TRBJ1-6; V gene: TRBV7-2; D gene: NA; clone size: NA; CDR3 DNA: TGTGCCAGCAGCTTAGGCGGAGGGAATAATTCACCCCTCCACTTT; CDR3 protein: CASSLGGGNNSPLHF
J gene: TRBJ2-5; V gene: TRBV6-6; D gene: NA; clone size: NA; CDR3 DNA: TGTGCCAGCAGTTACTTCCCAGATTACCAAGAGACCCAGTACTTC; CDR3 protein: CASSYFPDYQETQYF
J gene: TRBJ1-2; V gene: TRBV5-1; D gene: TRBD1; clone size: NA; CDR3 DNA: TGCGCCAGCAGCCAAGAGGGGGCCACTAACTATGGCTACACCTTC; CDR3 protein: CASSQEGATNYGYTF
J gene: TRBJ2-7; V gene: TRBV20-1; D gene: NA; clone size: NA; CDR3 DNA: TGCAGTGCTAGTTTTGGGTTGCAGGGACAAGCTAGGGAGCAGTACTTC; CDR3 protein: CSASFGLQGQAREQYF
J gene: TRBJ2-3; V gene: TRBV6-5; D gene: NA; clone size: NA; CDR3 DNA: TGTGCCAGCGCCATGGGACTCAGCACAGATACGCAGTATTTT; CDR3 protein: CASAMGLSTDTQYF
J gene: TRBJ2-2; V gene: TRBV7-2; D gene: NA; clone size: NA; CDR3 DNA: TGTGCCAGCTCCCGGGTGGGGGGAGCTGCCGGGGAGCTGTTTTTT; CDR3 protein: CASSRVGGAAGELFF
J gene: TRBJ1-1; V gene: TRBV7-2; D gene: TRBD1; clone size: NA; CDR3 DNA: TGTGCCAGCAGCGTAACAGGGGGCACTGAAGCTTTCTTT; CDR3 protein: CASSVTGGTEAFF
J gene: TRBJ2-3; V gene: TRBV9; D gene: TRBD2; clone size: NA; CDR3 DNA: TGTGCCAGCAGCGTAGATGTTCTAGCGGGGGGTTCAGATACGCAGTATTTT; CDR3 protein: CASSVDVLAGGSDTQYF
J gene: TRBJ1-2; V gene: TRBV6-5; D gene: TRBD1; clone size: NA; CDR3 DNA: TGTGCCAGCAGTTACGAGGGGGCTGTGAAGAACTATGGCTACACCTTC; CDR3 protein: CASSYEGAVKNYGYTF
J gene: TRBJ2-4; V gene: TRBV11-2; D gene: TRBD2; clone size: NA; CDR3 DNA: TGTGCCAGCAGCCGCCTAGCGGGGGGCCAAGCCAAAAACATTCAGTACTTC; CDR3 protein: CASSRLAGGQAKNIQYF
J gene: TRBJ1-1; V gene: TRBV16; D gene: NA; clone size: NA; CDR3 DNA: TGTGCCAGCAGCCAATCGGGGGGGAACACTGAAGCTTTCTTT; CDR3 protein: CASSQSGGNTEAFF
J gene: TRBJ1-5; V gene: TRBV15; D gene: NA; clone size: NA; CDR3 DNA: TGTGCCACCAGCTCCGAGAATAGCAATCAGCCCCAGCATTTT; CDR3 protein: CATSSENSNQPQHF
J gene: TRBJ2-1; V gene: TRBV9; D gene: TRBD2; clone size: NA; CDR3 DNA: TGTGCCAGCAGCGGAAAGCGGGAGGGGATCTACAATGAGCAGTTCTTC; CDR3 protein: CASSGKREGIYNEQFF
J gene: TRBJ2-7; V gene: TRBV19; D gene: NA; clone size: NA; CDR3 DNA: TGTGCCAGTAGTATAGTGGAGGATGCGCAGTACTTC; CDR3 protein: CASSIVEDAQYF
J gene: TRBJ1-5; V gene: TRBV19; D gene: NA; clone size: few; CDR3 DNA: TGTGCCAGTAGTGGACGACAGTTCAATCAGCCCCAGCATTTT; CDR3 protein: CASSGRQFNQPQHF
J gene: TRBJ2-2; V gene: TRBV7-9; D gene: TRBD1; clone size: once; CDR3 DNA: TGTGCCAAGGGACGGGACAGGGGAGACACCGGGGAGCTGTTTTTT; CDR3 protein: CAKGRDRGDTGELFF
J gene: TRBJ1-1; V gene: TRBV19; D gene: TRBD1; clone size: NA; CDR3 DNA: TGTGCCAGTAGCAACAGGGGACCCACTGAAGCTTTCTTT; CDR3 protein: CASSNRGPTEAFF
J gene: TRBJ2-1; V gene: TRBV5-8; D gene: TRBD2; clone size: NA; CDR3 DNA: TGTGCCAGCAGCTTGTTGCGGGGGGTTGAGCAGTTCTTC; CDR3 protein: CASSLLRGVEQFF
J gene: TRBJ1-6; V gene: TRBV19; D gene: NA; clone size: NA; CDR3 DNA: TGTGCCAGTAGCCCAAGTCGTAGCCAAAATTCACCCCTCCACTTT; CDR3 protein: CASSPSRSQNSPLHF
J gene: TRBJ1-1; V gene: TRBV27; D gene: NA; clone size: NA; CDR3 DNA: TGTGCCAGCAGTCCACAGGGCGACACTGAAGCTTTCTTT; CDR3 protein: CASSPQGDTEAFF
J gene: TRBJ1-6; V gene: TRBV11-2; D gene: TRBD1; clone size: NA; CDR3 DNA: TGTGCCAGCAGCTTAGGTCGGACAGGGTCGTATAATTCACCCCTCCACTTT; CDR3 protein: CASSLGRTGSYNSPLHF
J gene: TRBJ2-1; V gene: TRBV9; D gene: TRBD2; clone size: NA; CDR3 DNA: TGTGCCAGCAGCGATCTAGCGGGCTCCTACAATGAGCAGTTCTTC; CDR3 protein: CASSDLAGSYNEQFF
J gene: TRBJ2-5; V gene: TRBV3-1/TRBV3-2; D gene: NA; clone size: NA; CDR3 DNA: TGTGCCAGCAGCCAACCGCCCGGGGAGACCCAGTACTTC; CDR3 protein: CASSQPPGETQYF
J gene: TRBJ1-2; V gene: TRBV5-1; D gene: NA; clone size: NA; CDR3 DNA: TGCGCCAGCAGGGCCCAGGAAAGGTATGGCTACACCTTC; CDR3 protein: CASRAQERYGYTF
J gene: TRBJ1-1; V gene: TRBV7-3; D gene: NA; clone size: few; CDR3 DNA: TGTGCCAGCAGCTTAAGAGAAAACTCTGAAGCTTTCTTT; CDR3 protein: CASSLRENSEAFF